This T cell receptor (beta chain) originates from a study of T cell repertoires in cytomegalovirus infection. At the level of the study: TCR beta signatures that were public indicated CMV infection and matching HLA type. Study results and caveats: Across the ex vivo response, the dominant clonotypes were HLA-C-restricted CMV-specific TCR beta clonotypes. Cumulated frequencies of public TCR beta families served to identify carriers of CMV plus the relevant HLA.

This CDR3 is 14 amino acids long. Trimming shortened V by 3 bases and J by 6 bases, and 14 bases separated the two germline ends. Germline CDR1 is MNHEY and CDR2 is SMNVEV (reference sequence). This clonotype was recorded a few times. The antigen is undetermined. A single record per CDR3 protein comes from TCRdb applying MiXCR to the reads. This sample carries around 900,000 distinct CDR3 sequences, around a third of them seen once, and the ten largest clones take over 11%. This chain links TRBV27 with TRBJ1-1; no clear D gene. This clonotype originated in a human donor in good health (CMV status not recorded). Some clones in this sample may be carry-over from other donors' samples. This sample comprised cultured CD8+ T cells from PBMCs, obtained from culture after CMV antigen stimulation. Here the CDR3 reads CASSFYMSAPEAFF. In DNA form, the CDR3 reads TGTGCCAGCAGTTTCTACATGTCCGCGCCTGAAGCTTTCTTT.